The clone carrying this T cell receptor (beta chain) has a handful of counts. The antigen is undetermined. Other DNA sequences in this sample translate to the same CDR3. V lost 5 bases and J lost 4; bases outside the gene matches: 2. There are 14 residues in the CDR3. CDR1 is SGHTA, CDR2 FQGNSA, per germline. These data come from a study of cytomegalovirus exposure and HLA in healthy donors. Both 60 Vbeta primers and 13 Jbeta primers went into the PCR. Profiled with immunoSEQ multiplex PCR; TCRdb holds only in-frame clones, not every one. Altogether 150,000 to 200,000 clones are present, 77% being singletons, with the ten largest covering approximately 1.5%. Regarding the study as a whole: Later on, an analysis found that several of the most significant clusters appeared to be linked to common viral pathogens, which included parvovirus B19. A prior analysis recorded that most TCR beta V segments were productive about 87% or about 30% of the time. The likely explanation for a cluster of highly shared sequence variants was sequencing artifact.

Sequenced: PBMCs. The receptor comes from a woman in her twenties or thirties in good health and CMV-seropositive. The gene calls are TRBV7-2 and TRBJ1-5; 10 bases align to TRBD1. CDR3 coding DNA: TGTGCCAGCAGCCCGGGACAGGGGAATCAGCCCCAGCATTTT. Translation gives CASSPGQGNQPQHF.